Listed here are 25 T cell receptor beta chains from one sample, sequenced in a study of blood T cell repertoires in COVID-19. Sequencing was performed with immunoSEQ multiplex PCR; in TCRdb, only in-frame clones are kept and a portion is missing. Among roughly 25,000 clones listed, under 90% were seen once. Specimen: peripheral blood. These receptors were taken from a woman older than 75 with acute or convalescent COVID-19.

CDR3 loop: CASSRGLLNTEAFF. CDR3 bases: TGCGCCAGCAGCCGGGGACTACTTAACACTGAAGCTTTCTTT. The chain links TRBV4-3 to TRBJ1-1, with a tentative D call TRBD1 (5 bases). The CDR3 consists of 14 residues. V was clipped by 4 bases and J by 2 bases, with 11 bases between them. CDR1 is LGHNA and CDR2 is YSLEER in the germline V gene.

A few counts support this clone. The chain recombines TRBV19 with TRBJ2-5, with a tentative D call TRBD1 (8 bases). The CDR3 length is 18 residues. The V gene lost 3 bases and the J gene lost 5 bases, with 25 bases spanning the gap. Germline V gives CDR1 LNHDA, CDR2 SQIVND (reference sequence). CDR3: CASSMDGGGTGSLETQYF. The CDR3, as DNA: TGTGCCAGTAGTATGGACGGGGGAGGGACAGGCTCTTTGGAGACCCAGTACTTC. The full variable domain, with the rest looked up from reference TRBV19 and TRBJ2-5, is DGGITQSPKYLFRKEGQNVTLSCEQNLNHDAMYWYRQDPGQGLRLIYYSQIVNDFQKGDIAEGYSVSREKKESFPLTVTSAQKNPTAFYLCASSMDGGGTGSLETQYFGPGTRLLVL.

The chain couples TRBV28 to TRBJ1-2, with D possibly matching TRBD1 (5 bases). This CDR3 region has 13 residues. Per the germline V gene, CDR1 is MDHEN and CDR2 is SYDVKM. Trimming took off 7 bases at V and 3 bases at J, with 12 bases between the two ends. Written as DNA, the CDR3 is TGTGCCAGCACCGCTCAGGGCGACTATGGCTACACCTTC. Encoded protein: CASTAQGDYGYTF.

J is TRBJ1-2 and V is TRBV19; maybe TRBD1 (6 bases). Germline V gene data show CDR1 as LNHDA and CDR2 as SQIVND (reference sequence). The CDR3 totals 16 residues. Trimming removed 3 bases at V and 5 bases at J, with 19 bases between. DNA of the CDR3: TGTGCCAGTAGTATTTGGTGGGGGGGGCAAGGATATGGCTACACCTTC. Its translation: CASSIWWGGQGYGYTF.

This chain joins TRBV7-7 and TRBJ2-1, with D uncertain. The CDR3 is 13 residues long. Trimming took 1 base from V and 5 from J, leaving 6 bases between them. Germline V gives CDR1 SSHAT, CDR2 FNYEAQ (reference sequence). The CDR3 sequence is CASSLVLNNEQFF. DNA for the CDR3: TGTGCCAGCAGCTTAGTACTGAACAATGAGCAGTTCTTC.

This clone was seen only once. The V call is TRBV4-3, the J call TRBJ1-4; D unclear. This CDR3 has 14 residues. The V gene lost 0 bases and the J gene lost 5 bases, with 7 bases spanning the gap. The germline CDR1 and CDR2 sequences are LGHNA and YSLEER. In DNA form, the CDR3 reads TGCGCCAGCAGCCAAGATCCCGGGAATGAAAAACTGTTTTTT. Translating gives CASSQDPGNEKLFF.

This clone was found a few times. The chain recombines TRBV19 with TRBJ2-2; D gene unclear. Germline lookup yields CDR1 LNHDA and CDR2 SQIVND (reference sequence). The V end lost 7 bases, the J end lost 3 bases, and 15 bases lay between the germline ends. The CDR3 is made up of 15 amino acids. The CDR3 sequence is CASTRISAYTGELFF. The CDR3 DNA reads TGTGCCAGTACAAGAATCAGCGCATACACCGGGGAGCTGTTTTTT.

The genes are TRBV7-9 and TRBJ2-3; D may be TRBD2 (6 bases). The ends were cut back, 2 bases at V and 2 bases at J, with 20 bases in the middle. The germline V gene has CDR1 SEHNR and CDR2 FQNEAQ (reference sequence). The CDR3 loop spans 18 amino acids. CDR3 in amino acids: CASSLPLEGRPDTDTQYF. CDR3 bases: TGTGCCAGCAGCTTACCCCTGGAGGGGAGGCCCGACACAGATACGCAGTATTTT. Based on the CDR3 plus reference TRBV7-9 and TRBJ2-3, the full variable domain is DTGVSQNPRHKITKRGQNVTFRCDPISEHNRLYWYRQTLGQGPEFLTYFQNEAQLEKSRLLSDRFSAERPKGSFSTLEIQRTEQGDSAMYLCASSLPLEGRPDTDTQYFGPGTRLTVL.

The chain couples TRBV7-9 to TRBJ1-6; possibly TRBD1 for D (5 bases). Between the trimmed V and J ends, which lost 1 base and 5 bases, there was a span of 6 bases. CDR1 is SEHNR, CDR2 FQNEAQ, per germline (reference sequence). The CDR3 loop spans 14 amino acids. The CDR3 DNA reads TGTGCCAGCAGCTTAGGACAGAATAATTCACCCCTCCACTTT. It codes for CASSLGQNNSPLHF.

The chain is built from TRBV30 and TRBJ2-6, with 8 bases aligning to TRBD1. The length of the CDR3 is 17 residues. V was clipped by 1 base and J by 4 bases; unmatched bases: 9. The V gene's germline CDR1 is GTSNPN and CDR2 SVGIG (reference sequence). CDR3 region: CAWSGQGALAGANVLTF. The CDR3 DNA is TGTGCCTGGAGTGGGCAGGGGGCGCTAGCCGGGGCCAACGTCCTGACTTTC.

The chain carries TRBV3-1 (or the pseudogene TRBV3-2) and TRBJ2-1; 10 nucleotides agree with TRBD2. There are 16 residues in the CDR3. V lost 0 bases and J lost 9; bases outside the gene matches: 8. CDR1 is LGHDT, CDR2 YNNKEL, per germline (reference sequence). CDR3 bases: TGTGCCAGCAGCCAAGATTATACCCTAGCGGGAGCTGAGCAGTTCTTC. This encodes CASSQDYTLAGAEQFF.

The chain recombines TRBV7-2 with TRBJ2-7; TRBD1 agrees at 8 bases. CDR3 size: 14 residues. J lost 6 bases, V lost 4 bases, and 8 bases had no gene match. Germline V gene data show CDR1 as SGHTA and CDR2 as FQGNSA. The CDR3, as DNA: TGTGCCAGCAGCTCGGGACAGGATTCGGGCGAGCAGTACTTC. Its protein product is CASSSGQDSGEQYF.

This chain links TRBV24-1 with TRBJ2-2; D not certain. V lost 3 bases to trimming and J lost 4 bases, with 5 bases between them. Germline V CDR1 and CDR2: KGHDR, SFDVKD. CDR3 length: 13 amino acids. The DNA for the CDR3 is TGTGCCACCAGTGATCGTCCCACCGGGGAGCTGTTTTTT. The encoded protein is CATSDRPTGELFF.

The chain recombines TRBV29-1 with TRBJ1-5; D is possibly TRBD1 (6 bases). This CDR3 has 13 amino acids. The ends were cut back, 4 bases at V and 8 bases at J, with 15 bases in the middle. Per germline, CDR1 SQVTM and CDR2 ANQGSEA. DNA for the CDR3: TGCAGCGTTGCGGGAAGGGGGGGTAAGCCCCAGCATTTT. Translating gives CSVAGRGGKPQHF.

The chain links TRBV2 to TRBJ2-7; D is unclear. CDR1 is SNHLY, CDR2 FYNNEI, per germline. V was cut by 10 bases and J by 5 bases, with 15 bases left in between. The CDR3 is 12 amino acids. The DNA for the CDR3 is TGTGCCAAACGTACGAACTCGGACGAGCAGTACTTC. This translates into CAKRTNSDEQYF.

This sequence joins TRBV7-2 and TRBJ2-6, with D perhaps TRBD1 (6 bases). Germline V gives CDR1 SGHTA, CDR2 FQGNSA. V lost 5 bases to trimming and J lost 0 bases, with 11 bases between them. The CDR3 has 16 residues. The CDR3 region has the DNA TGTGCCAGCAGCAAACAGGGAAGCTCTGGGGCCAACGTCCTGACTTTC. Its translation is CASSKQGSSGANVLTF.

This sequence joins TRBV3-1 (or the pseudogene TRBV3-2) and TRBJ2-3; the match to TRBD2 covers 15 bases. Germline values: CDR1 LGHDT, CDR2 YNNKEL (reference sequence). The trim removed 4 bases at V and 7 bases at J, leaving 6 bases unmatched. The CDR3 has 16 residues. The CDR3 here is CASSRGLAGGQNTQYF. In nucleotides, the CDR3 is TGTGCCAGCAGCCGCGGACTAGCGGGGGGGCAAAATACGCAGTATTTT.

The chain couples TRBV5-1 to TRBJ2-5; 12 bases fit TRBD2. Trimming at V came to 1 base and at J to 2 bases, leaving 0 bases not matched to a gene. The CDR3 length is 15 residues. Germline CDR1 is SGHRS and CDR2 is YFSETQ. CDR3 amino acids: CASSLLAGGQETQYF. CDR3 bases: TGCGCCAGCAGCTTGCTAGCGGGAGGGCAAGAGACCCAGTACTTC.

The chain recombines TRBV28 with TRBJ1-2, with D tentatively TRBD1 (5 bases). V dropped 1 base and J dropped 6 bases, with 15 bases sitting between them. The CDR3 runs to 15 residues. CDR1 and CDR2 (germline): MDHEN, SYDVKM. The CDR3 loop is CASSLSAGPVDGYTF. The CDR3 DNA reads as TGTGCCAGCAGTTTATCCGCAGGGCCTGTGGATGGCTACACCTTC.

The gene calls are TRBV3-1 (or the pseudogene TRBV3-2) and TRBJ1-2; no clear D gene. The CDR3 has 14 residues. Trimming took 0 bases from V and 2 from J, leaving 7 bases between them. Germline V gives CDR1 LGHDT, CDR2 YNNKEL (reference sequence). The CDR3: CASSQDTGNYGYTF. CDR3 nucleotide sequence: TGTGCCAGCAGCCAAGATACGGGAAACTATGGCTACACCTTC.

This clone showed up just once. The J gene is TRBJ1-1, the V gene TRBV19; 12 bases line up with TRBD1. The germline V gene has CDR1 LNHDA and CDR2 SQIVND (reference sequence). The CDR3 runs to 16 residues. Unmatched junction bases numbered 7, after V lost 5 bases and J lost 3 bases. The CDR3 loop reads CASSAGTGGRYTEAFF. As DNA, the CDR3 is TGTGCCAGTAGTGCCGGGACAGGGGGCAGGTACACTGAAGCTTTCTTT.

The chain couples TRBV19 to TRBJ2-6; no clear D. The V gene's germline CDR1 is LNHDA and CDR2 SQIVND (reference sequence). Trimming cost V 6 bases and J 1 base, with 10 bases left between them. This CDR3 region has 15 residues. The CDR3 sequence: CASRIVESGANVLTF. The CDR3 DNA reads TGTGCCAGTAGAATTGTAGAGTCTGGGGCCAACGTCCTGACTTTC.

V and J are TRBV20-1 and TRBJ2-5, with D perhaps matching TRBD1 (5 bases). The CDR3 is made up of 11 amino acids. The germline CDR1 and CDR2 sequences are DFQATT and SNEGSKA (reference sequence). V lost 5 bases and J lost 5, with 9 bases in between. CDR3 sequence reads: CSAPKGETQYF. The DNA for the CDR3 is TGCAGTGCTCCCAAGGGGGAGACCCAGTACTTC.

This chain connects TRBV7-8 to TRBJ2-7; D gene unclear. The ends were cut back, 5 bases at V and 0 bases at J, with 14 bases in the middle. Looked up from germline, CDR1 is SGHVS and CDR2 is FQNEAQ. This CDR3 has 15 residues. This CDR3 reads CASSHRRLGSYEQYF. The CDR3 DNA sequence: TGTGCCAGCAGCCACCGCAGGTTGGGCTCCTACGAGCAGTACTTC.

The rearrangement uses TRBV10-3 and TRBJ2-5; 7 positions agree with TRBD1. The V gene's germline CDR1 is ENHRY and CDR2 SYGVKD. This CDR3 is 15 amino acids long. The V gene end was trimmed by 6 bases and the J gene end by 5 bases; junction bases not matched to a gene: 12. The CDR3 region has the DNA TGTGCCATCAGGGAAACAGGGGACCGTTTGGAGACCCAGTACTTC. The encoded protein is CAIRETGDRLETQYF.